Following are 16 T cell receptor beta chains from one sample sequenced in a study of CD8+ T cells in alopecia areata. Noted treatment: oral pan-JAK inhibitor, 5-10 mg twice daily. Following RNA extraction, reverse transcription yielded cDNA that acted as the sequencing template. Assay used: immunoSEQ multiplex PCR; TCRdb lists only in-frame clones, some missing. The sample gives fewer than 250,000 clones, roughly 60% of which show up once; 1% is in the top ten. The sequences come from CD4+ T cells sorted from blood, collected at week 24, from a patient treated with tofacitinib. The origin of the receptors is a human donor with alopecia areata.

The CDR3 DNA sequence: TGCGCCAGCAGCCAAGTTGGGACAGTAAACACCGGGGAGCTGTTTTTT. It translates to CASSQVGTVNTGELFF. The chain links TRBV4-3 to TRBJ2-2; TRBD1 matches at 7 bases. After removal of 1 base from V and 2 bases from J, the junction contained 4 bases not matched to a gene. There are 16 residues in the CDR3. The V gene's germline CDR1 is LGHNA and CDR2 YSLEER.

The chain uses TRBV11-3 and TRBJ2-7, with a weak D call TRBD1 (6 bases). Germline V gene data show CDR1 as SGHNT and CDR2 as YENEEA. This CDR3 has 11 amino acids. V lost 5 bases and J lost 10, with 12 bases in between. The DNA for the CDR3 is TGTGCCAGCAGCCCCGGACAGAGTCAGTACTTC. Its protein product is CASSPGQSQYF.

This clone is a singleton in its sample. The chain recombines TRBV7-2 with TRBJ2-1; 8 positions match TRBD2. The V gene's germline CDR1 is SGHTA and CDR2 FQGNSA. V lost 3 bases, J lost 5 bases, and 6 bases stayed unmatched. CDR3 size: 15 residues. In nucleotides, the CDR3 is TGTGCCAGCAGCTTCAGCGGGGGAAACCACAATGAGCAGTTCTTC. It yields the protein CASSFSGGNHNEQFF.

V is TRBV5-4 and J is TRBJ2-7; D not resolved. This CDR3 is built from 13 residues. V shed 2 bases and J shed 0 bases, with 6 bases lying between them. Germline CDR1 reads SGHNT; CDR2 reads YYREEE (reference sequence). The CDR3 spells CASSFDPSYEQYF. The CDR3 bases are TGTGCCAGCAGCTTTGATCCCTCCTACGAGCAGTACTTC.

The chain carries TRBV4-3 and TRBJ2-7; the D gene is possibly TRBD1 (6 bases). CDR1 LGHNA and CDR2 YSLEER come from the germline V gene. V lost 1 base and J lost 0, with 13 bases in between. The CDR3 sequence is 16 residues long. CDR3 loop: CASSQVWGPSSYEQYF. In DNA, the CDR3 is TGCGCCAGCAGCCAAGTCTGGGGGCCTAGCTCCTACGAGCAGTACTTC.

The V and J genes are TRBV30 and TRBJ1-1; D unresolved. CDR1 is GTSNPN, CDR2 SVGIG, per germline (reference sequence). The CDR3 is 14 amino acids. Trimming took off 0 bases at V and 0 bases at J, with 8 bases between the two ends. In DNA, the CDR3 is TGTGCCTGGAGTGTCAAAACTTTGAACACTGAAGCTTTCTTT. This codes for CAWSVKTLNTEAFF.

The CDR3 coding sequence is TGTGCCTGGACGAGGCGGGGGGGTACTAGCACAGATACGCAGTATTTT. Residues: CAWTRRGGTSTDTQYF. The J gene is TRBJ2-3, the V gene TRBV30; 9 bases match TRBD2. The V gene end was trimmed by 4 bases and the J gene end by 0 bases; junction bases not matched to a gene: 8. The CDR3 has 16 residues. Germline lookup yields CDR1 GTSNPN and CDR2 SVGIG (reference sequence).

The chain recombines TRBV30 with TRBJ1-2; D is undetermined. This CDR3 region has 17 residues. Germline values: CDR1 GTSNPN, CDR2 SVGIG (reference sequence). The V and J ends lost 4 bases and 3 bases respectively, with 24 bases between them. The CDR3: CAWTPRLSSEVDYGYTF. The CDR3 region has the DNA TGTGCCTGGACTCCCAGGCTAAGTTCTGAAGTTGACTATGGCTACACCTTC.

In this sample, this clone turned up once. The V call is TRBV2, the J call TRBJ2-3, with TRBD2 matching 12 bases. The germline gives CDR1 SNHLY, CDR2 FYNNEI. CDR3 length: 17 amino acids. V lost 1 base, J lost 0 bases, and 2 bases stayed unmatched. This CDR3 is CASSEGTSGTSTDTQYF. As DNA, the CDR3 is TGTGCCAGCAGTGAAGGGACTAGCGGGACAAGCACAGATACGCAGTATTTT.

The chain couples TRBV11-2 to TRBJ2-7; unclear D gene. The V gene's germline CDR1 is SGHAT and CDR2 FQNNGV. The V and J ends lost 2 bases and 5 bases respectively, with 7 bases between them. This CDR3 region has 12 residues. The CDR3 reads CASSLSFDEQYF. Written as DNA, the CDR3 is TGTGCCAGCAGCTTAAGCTTCGACGAGCAGTACTTC.

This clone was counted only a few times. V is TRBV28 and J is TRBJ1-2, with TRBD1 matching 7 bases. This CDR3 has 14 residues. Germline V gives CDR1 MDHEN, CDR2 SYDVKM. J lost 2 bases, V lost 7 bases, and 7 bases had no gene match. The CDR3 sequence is CASKGRGQNYGYTF. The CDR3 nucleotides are TGTGCCAGCAAGGGGAGGGGGCAAAACTATGGCTACACCTTC.

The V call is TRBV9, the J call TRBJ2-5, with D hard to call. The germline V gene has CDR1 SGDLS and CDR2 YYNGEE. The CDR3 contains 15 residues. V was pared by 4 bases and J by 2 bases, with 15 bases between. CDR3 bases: TGTGCCAGCAGCACCGAGGCAAGCCGGCAAGAGACCCAGTACTTC. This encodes CASSTEASRQETQYF.

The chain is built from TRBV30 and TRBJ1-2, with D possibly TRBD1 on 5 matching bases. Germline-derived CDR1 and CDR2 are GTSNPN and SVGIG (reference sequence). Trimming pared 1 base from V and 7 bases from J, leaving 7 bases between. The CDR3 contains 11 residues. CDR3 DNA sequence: TGTGCCTGGAGTGGGGGCGGTGGCTACACCTTC. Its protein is CAWSGGGGYTF.

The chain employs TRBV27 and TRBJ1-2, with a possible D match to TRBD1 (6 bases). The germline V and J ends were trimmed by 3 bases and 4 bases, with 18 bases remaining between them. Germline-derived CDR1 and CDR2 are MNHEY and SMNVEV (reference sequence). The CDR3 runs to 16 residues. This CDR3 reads CASSLGADRTFYGYTF. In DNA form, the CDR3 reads TGTGCCAGCAGTTTGGGGGCGGACAGAACATTCTATGGCTACACCTTC.

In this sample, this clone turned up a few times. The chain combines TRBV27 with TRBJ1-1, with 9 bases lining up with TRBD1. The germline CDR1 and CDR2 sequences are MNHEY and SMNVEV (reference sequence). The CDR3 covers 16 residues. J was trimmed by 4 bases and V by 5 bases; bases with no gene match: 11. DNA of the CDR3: TGTGCCAGCAGTCCGCCACCGGGACAGGGATCCACTGAAGCTTTCTTT. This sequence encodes CASSPPPGQGSTEAFF.

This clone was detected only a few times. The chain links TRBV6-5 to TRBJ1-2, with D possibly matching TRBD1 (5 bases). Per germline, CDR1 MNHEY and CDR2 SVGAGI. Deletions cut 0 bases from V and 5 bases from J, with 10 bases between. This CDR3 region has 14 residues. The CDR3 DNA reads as TGTGCCAGCAGTTACTCTCCAGGGTCTTATGGCTACACCTTC. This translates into CASSYSPGSYGYTF.